This is a list of T cell receptor beta chains from one sample in a study of response to subunit inactivated influenza vaccine. TCRdb re-analysed the RT-PCR reads in MiXCR, keeping a single row per CDR3 protein. The sample yields 450,000 to 600,000 distinct CDR3 sequences, less than 10% seen once. Sequences were derived from PBMCs from blood, sampled less than 25 months after vaccination. The receptors here all came from a man aged 45 to 75 who received an inactivated influenza vaccine. Both conserved end residues are part of each CDR3. Each record gives: J gene, clone size, D gene, V gene, CDR3 DNA, CDR3 protein. The D gene is left open where the match is weak. The listing skips clone size in some rows; elsewhere it reads once, few, many or a size class.

>TRBJ2-7|many|-|TRBV7-2
TGTGCCAGCAGACTCAGGAGCAGCTCCTACGAGCAGTACTTC
CASRLRSSSYEQYF
>TRBJ1-1|-|-|TRBV10-2
TGCGCCAGCAGTGAGTCCCGAACCACGAACACTGAAGCTTTCTTT
CASSESRTTNTEAFF
>TRBJ2-1|few|-|TRBV20-1
TGCAGTGCTAGTTTAACGAGCTCCTACAATGAGCAGTTCTTC
CSASLTSSYNEQFF
>TRBJ2-7|many|-|TRBV25-1
TGTGCCAGCAGAGAGACGGGATTATGGGCCGAGCAGTACTTC
CASRETGLWAEQYF
>TRBJ1-2|few|TRBD1|TRBV5-1
TGCGCCAGCAGCTTGGCCAACAGGGGAGACTATGGCTACACCTTC
CASSLANRGDYGYTF
>TRBJ2-2|few|TRBD2|TRBV7-2
TGTGCCAGCAGCGTTACTAGCGGGAGGCGCACCGGGGAGCTGTTTTTT
CASSVTSGRRTGELFF
>TRBJ1-4|few|-|TRBV11-2
TGTGCCAGCAGCTTAGAACGGGGGGCGCGTTATGAAAAACTGTTTTTT
CASSLERGARYEKLFF
>TRBJ1-6|many|TRBD1|TRBV5-1
TGCGCCAGCAGCTTGGGAACAGGGGGCTCCTATAATTCACCCCTCCACTTT
CASSLGTGGSYNSPLHF
>TRBJ1-3|many|-|TRBV10-3
TGTGCCATCAGGGTGTCATCCTCTGGAAACACCATATATTTT
CAIRVSSSGNTIYF
>TRBJ2-2|-|-|TRBV12-3/TRBV12-4
TGTGCCAGCACCTTTACCGGGGAGCTGTTTTTT
CASTFTGELFF
>TRBJ2-2|many|-|TRBV7-6
TGTGCCAGCAGCTTAGTGGCCGGGACACCTAACACCGGGGAGCTGTTTTTT
CASSLVAGTPNTGELFF
>TRBJ2-2|few|-|TRBV12-3/TRBV12-4
TGTGCCAGCAGCCACCTCGCCGGGGAGCTGTTTTTT
CASSHLAGELFF
>TRBJ2-3|few|-|TRBV20-1
TGCAGTGCTCAGGGGCGGGAGTATATAGATACGCAGTATTTT
CSAQGREYIDTQYF
>TRBJ1-1|many|TRBD1|TRBV10-3
TGTGCCAGTCGCGGGACAGGGGACAACACTGAAGCTTTCTTT
CASRGTGDNTEAFF